This T cell receptor (beta chain) was captured by sequencing in a study of shared clonotypes between healthy human individuals. General study points: Approximately 5% was the fraction of naive CD4 clonotypes found shared across several donors.

Germline CDR1 reads MNHEY; CDR2 reads SVGAGI. The CDR3 is 13 residues long. Trimming shortened V by 6 bases and J by 4 bases, and 12 bases separated the two germline ends. The count of this clone is one. Antigen unknown. Researchers partitioned CD4+ cells into CD45RA+ naive and CD45RA-negative memory subsets. The data were produced by immunoSEQ multiplex PCR, yet TCRdb's version contains in-frame clones alone and is incomplete. Of about a million clones in the sample, about 70% are singletons; the top ten hold over 1.3%. V is TRBV6-5 and J is TRBJ1-2; D remains unclear. The TCR was taken from a man aged 18 to 29 in good health. Material for sequencing was memory CD4+ T cells sorted from blood. The subset: CD45RA-negative fraction. CDR3 amino acids: CASRQSQVYGYTF. CDR3 bases: TGTGCCAGCAGACAATCGCAGGTCTATGGCTACACCTTC.